This T cell receptor beta chain was observed in a study of Graves' ophthalmopathy and Graves' hyperthyroidism (dated by TCRdb to the late 2010s). Notes on the research overall: Peripheral blood was collected at initial diagnosis, before any treatment. Following sample collection, hyperthyroidism patients were given methimazole at a starting dose of 30 mg daily, and ophthalmopathy patients were given high-dose intravenous methylprednisolone. An independent validation cohort comprised under 20 hyperthyroidism patients and roughly 15 patients who later progressed from hyperthyroidism to ophthalmopathy. A discovery set of 95 to 100 patients (around 40 ophthalmopathy, just over 55 stable hyperthyroidism) was enrolled to explore V-J signatures distinguishing ophthalmopathy from hyperthyroidism. In total, around 140 blood samples were TCR-sequenced: around 42 ophthalmopathy, about 75 hyperthyroidism and approximately 17 hyperthyroidism-to-ophthalmopathy patients. The 75 to 100 discovery patients were divided at random into training and test sets in a 7:3 ratio. The study used signatures of the TCR beta repertoire to tell Graves' ophthalmopathy apart from Graves' hyperthyroidism and to predict which patients would progress to ophthalmopathy. In about six hyperthyroidism patients, T-cell repertoires of thyroid tissue and blood were compared. General study outcomes and caveats: In validation, the model predicted ophthalmopathy progression with about 71% sensitivity and 72% to 80% specificity; around twelve predicted patients were CT-confirmed with GO in a median of about 6.2 months. Most of the expanded thyroid clonotypes with a frequency above 0.001 were also detected in blood, and it was suggested that the thyroid immune response may be reflected by blood repertoires. Ophthalmopathy was separated from stable hyperthyroidism by the 13-signature model with 87.88% sensitivity and roughly 83% specificity in cross-validation and with 80%/75% in the test set. Sample size was not statistically predetermined, and group allocation was not concealed from the investigators.

A distance of 14 bases separates the germline ends of V and J, which lose 5 bases and 7 bases respectively. The CDR3 starts with the cysteine, ends with the phenylalanine, and has 14 residues. Solely the CDR3 DNA is kept, with 42 bases framed from the first base. Reading the germline V gene gives CDR1 SGHTA and CDR2 FQGTGA. Hyperthyroidism was defined as stable when no progression to ophthalmopathy occurred within 18 months of follow-up. Hyperthyroidism patients were newly diagnosed, with disease duration under 2 months, and aged 18 to 65 years. Patients were excluded if they had other autoimmune diseases, uncontrolled infections, pregnancy or lactation. Clinical symptoms, serum thyroxine, TRAb, thyroid ultrasound and orbital computed tomography were used for diagnosis. PBMCs were isolated from 10 ml of fresh peripheral blood by Ficoll-Paque density gradient centrifugation. Trizol reagent was used to extract the total RNA, and its quality was then checked on an Agilent 2100 Bioanalyzer.

To note about this clonotype: Its antigen is currently not known. Base qualities are not recorded, but no much larger clone differs from it by a single base.

For repertoire sequencing, the TCR beta CDR3 regions were amplified from RNA transcripts. The first round was an RT-PCR using HTBI primers with the Qiagen OneStep RT-PCR kit, and this first round was followed by a second-round multiplex PCR, then size selection and purification. Libraries were sequenced on an Illumina HiSeq2000 using paired-end 100 bp reads. Regarding the original processing steps: SOAPnuke was used for read processing, and reads with adapters, uncalled bases, a mean Phred below 15, or no exact constant-primer or identifier match were discarded. COPE v1.2.5 was used to merge the high-quality paired reads. Unique nucleotide sequences were defined as clonotypes and aligned to IMGT TRB V, D and J references using MiTCR v1.1. Only V-J combinations with frequency above 0.0001 were analysed, covering 98% to 99.2% of repertoires. For each V-J combination, a TCR clonal expansion and chaos score was defined as F50 clonal expansion divided by the chaos observed in the TCRdist matrix. Welch's t-statistics and random forest were used to reduce the features to 10 to 15 V-J combinations, which were then used as input to a naive Bayes classifier. The similarity between thyroid and blood repertoires was quantified using the Morisita-Horn index. TCRdb redid the processing of the public reads, applying fastp at Q25 and MiXCR, and retained in-frame beta chains. Identical CDR3 proteins give one entry, which carries the most common genes and DNA. TCRdb, not the original authors, processed these V and J calls. In this sample the table shows about 16,000 distinct CDR3 sequences, 46% of which occur a single time. The ten largest clones represent around 25% of the sample.

This chain joins TRBV7-3 to TRBJ2-2; no D gene can be assigned with confidence. Material for sequencing was peripheral blood. The TCR was taken from a woman aged 40 to 49 with stable Graves' hyperthyroidism. Donor details come from another sample of the same person, matched by shared clones. The bases read TGTGCCAGCAGCCAAAATGAATTAATCGGGGAGCTGTTTTTT. Its protein product is CASSQNELIGELFF.